This T cell receptor (beta chain) was captured in a study of metastatic and nonmetastatic thyroid tumors. As for the study in general: The study looked at repertoires side by side in blood and in tumor or nodule tissue from malignant and benign thyroid patients. General observations from the study: Malignant thyroid tumors reportedly exceeded benign nodules significantly in TCR beta diversity, with the difference appearing in blood and tumor.

Note on this clone: Its specificity is unknown.

Germline V lookup: CDR1 DFQATT, CDR2 SNEGSKA (reference sequence). The ends were cut back, 0 bases at V and 2 bases at J, with 13 bases in the middle. This CDR3 region has 15 residues. Original data processing: Across clinicopathological groups, CDR3 differences served as the basis for building a distant-metastasis classifier for papillary thyroid cancer. With MiXCR, TCRdb reprocessed the PCR reads. The V and J calls were determined by TCRdb, not by the authors. The repertoire consists of just over 7,500 clones, with more than 20% occurring once and the leading ten covering over 15%. Thyroid surgery had not been preceded by any treatment in any patient.

Sequencing was performed on adjacent normal tissue. The rearrangement uses TRBV20-1 and TRBJ1-2; tentative D call: TRBD1 (5 bases). The clonotype comes from a female donor with papillary thyroid cancer or a benign thyroid nodule (not recorded which). Some clones in this sample may be carry-over from other donors' samples. CDR3 sequence: CSARERGGPNYGYTF. In DNA form, the CDR3 reads TGCAGTGCTAGAGAGAGGGGTGGACCCAACTATGGCTACACCTTC.